This T cell receptor (beta chain) was observed in a study of T-cell reconstitution after alpha-beta-depleted transplantation in children (dated by TCRdb to 2016 to 2017). With respect to the entire study: Using TCR repertoire profiling, the study quantitatively followed how T-cell immune reconstitution unfolded in children after TCRalphabeta/CD19-depleted allogeneic hematopoietic cell transplantation.

Study-level results and caveats: The apparently early recovery of alphabetaT-cell counts about two months after transplant reportedly depended on only several hundred rapidly expanded clones that came from non-depleted graft cells. In some patients, high TCRbeta diversity at day 60 was attributed to recipient T cells and intrathymic progenitors that had survived conditioning. Over subsequent months, a decline in hyperexpanded clone frequencies was noted, and after one year, T-cell counts and TCRbeta diversity were mostly ascribed to newly produced T cells.

Libraries were constructed by PCR. The sequencer listed for this sample is Illumina HiSeq 2500. To normalize quantification of the TCRbeta repertoire, the TCR libraries were built with molecular barcoding that relied on unique molecular identifiers. The public reads were quality trimmed at Q25 with fastp and then assembled into clones with MiXCR by TCRdb, keeping productive beta chains. Under each unique CDR3 protein, matching rows form one entry showing the most common genes and DNA. Recorded for this sample are 65,000 to 75,000 distinct CDR3 sequences; roughly 4.5% of them occurred a single time. 15% to 20% of the sample goes to the ten largest clones. Read against the paper, the sample's treatment or condition label means: allogeneic hematopoietic cell transplantation with graft depleted of TCRalphabeta T cells and CD19 B cells. Transplant recipients were children who received TCRalphabeta/CD19-depleted allogeneic hematopoietic cell grafts.

This clonotype was observed at least ten times. There is no known antigen for this receptor. No quality values exist for individual bases; no much larger clone is one base distant. Reading from cysteine to phenylalanine, the CDR3 counts 15 amino acids. Only CDR3 DNA remains: 45 bases, in frame from the first base. The junction shows trimming of 3 bases on V and 10 bases on J, and the gene matches do not reach 11 bases of it. The sequence joins TRBV12-3 or TRBV12-4 to TRBJ1-4, with 7 bases matching TRBD1. The receptor comes from a boy younger than two who had a stem cell transplant for acute myeloid leukemia, so the T cells may come from the graft donor. Here the sequenced sample was PBMCs, mostly from graft donor cells, taken 180 days after TCRalphabeta/CD19-depleted stem cell transplant. The CDR3 region reads CASSLPTGVEGKLFF. DNA sequence: TGTGCCAGCAGTTTGCCAACAGGGGTGGAAGGAAAACTGTTTTTT.